This T cell receptor (beta chain) stems from a study of molecular identifiers for immune sequencing clone quantification. Germline V gene data show CDR1 as DFQATT and CDR2 as SNEGSKA (reference sequence). The ends were cut back, 6 bases at V and 4 bases at J, with 17 bases in the middle. This CDR3 has 14 residues. Generation of bulk TCR libraries relied on previously described methods and listed TCR primers. TCRdb reprocessed the PCR reads via MiXCR and lists one record per CDR3 protein. The profile shows nearly 55,000 distinct CDR3 sequences, 35% to 40% of them singletons. This clonotype turned up a few times.

This TCR was sampled from a human donor in good health. Some libraries in this study had Jurkat cell RNA spiked in. The chain joins TRBV20-1 to TRBJ2-3; D perhaps matches TRBD1 (6 bases). Sample: naive CD8+ T cells from blood, with Jurkat cell RNA spiked in. The subset is: FACS-sorted CD8+CD4-CCR7+CD45RA+ naive T cells. The CDR3 sequence is CSAPRGTNPDTQYF. CDR3 in DNA: TGCAGTGCCCCCCGAGGGACAAATCCAGATACGCAGTATTTT.